Below are 16 T cell receptor beta chains sequenced from a single sample in a study of Graves' ophthalmopathy and Graves' hyperthyroidism. Amplifying from RNA transcripts, the study obtained TCR beta CDR3 regions. HTBI primers were used in a first-round RT-PCR, which preceded a second-round multiplex PCR. Each CDR3 protein gets one entry after TCRdb re-called the multiplex PCR reads with MiXCR. The sample holds about 550,000 distinct CDR3 sequences, less than 45% seen once. The specimen was peripheral blood or thyroid tissue (not recorded which). The receptors shown here come from an adult man with Graves' hyperthyroidism.

This clonotype showed up just a few times. The chain couples TRBV7-3 to TRBJ1-6; the match to TRBD1 covers 7 bases. The CDR3 has 15 residues. V lost 3 bases and J lost 5; bases outside the gene matches: 4. Germline V gives CDR1 SGHTA, CDR2 FQGTGA. The CDR3 loop reads CASSLTGSDNSPLHF. Written as DNA, the CDR3 is TGTGCCAGCAGCTTGACAGGGAGCGATAATTCACCCCTCCACTTT.

This clonotype was seen repeatedly, ten times or more. The J gene is TRBJ1-1, the V gene TRBV29-1; D not resolved. The CDR3 runs to 13 residues. Trimming shortened V by 4 bases and J by 0 bases, and 9 bases separated the two germline ends. Germline-derived CDR1 and CDR2 are SQVTM and ANQGSEA. The chain's CDR3 is CSVGRGVNTEAFF. Written as DNA, the CDR3 is TGCAGCGTTGGGCGGGGAGTGAACACTGAAGCTTTCTTT.

This clonotype was picked up many times. The rearrangement uses TRBV7-9 and TRBJ1-1; D is uncertain. The CDR3 is made up of 14 amino acids. Trimming took off 1 base at V and 0 bases at J, with 6 bases between the two ends. The germline gives CDR1 SEHNR, CDR2 FQNEAQ (reference sequence). CDR3: CASSLVTLNTEAFF. DNA for the CDR3: TGTGCCAGCAGCTTAGTTACATTGAACACTGAAGCTTTCTTT.

V gene TRBV10-3 combines with J gene TRBJ2-7; D may be TRBD1 (6 bases). Trimming left V 10 bases short and J 4 bases short, with 23 bases between. Germline values: CDR1 ENHRY, CDR2 SYGVKD. This CDR3 spans 15 amino acids. The DNA for the CDR3 is TGTGCCAGCAGAAACGGCCAGGGGATGGGGTACGAGCAGTACTTC. Its protein is CASRNGQGMGYEQYF.

This chain connects TRBV7-9 to TRBJ2-7; 10 bases match TRBD1. The junction had 10 bases not matched to a gene; V was cut back by 4 bases and J by 7 bases. Germline lookup yields CDR1 SEHNR and CDR2 FQNEAQ (reference sequence). This CDR3 is 15 amino acids long. CDR3 nucleotides: TGTGCCAGCAGCTACTCCGGGACAGGGGCAGCGGAGCAGTACTTC. It codes for CASSYSGTGAAEQYF.

This clonotype appeared a few times. V gene TRBV30 combines with J gene TRBJ1-2; 10 nucleotides line up with TRBD1. The trim removed 2 bases at V and 3 bases at J, leaving 9 bases unmatched. The CDR3 consists of 16 residues. CDR1 and CDR2 (germline): GTSNPN, SVGIG (reference sequence). The CDR3 loop reads CAWSPGSGTGDYGYTF. The CDR3 bases are TGTGCCTGGAGTCCGGGATCCGGGACAGGGGACTATGGCTACACCTTC.

J is TRBJ1-2 and V is TRBV2; perhaps TRBD1 as D (5 bases). Germline V gives CDR1 SNHLY, CDR2 FYNNEI. V shed 6 bases and J shed 6 bases, with 14 bases lying between them. CDR3 length equals 13 residues. The CDR3 sequence: CASSGGLGDGYTF. CDR3 sequence (DNA): TGTGCCAGCAGCGGCGGACTAGGGGATGGCTACACCTTC.

This clonotype was counted between two and nine times. The chain links TRBV25-1 to TRBJ2-1, with 8 nucleotides matching TRBD2. The germline V gene encodes CDR1 MGHDK and CDR2 SYGVNS. The J segment lost 5 bases and the V segment lost 8 bases, leaving 11 bases of the junction unmatched. CDR3 length: 15 amino acids. This CDR3 is CASGTGREANNEQFF. DNA for the CDR3: TGTGCCAGCGGAACGGGGCGGGAGGCCAACAATGAGCAGTTCTTC.

Turning to this clonotype: A much larger clone lies one base from this, so it may be a read error. V gene TRBV12-3 or TRBV12-4 combines with J gene TRBJ1-2; TRBD1 aligns across 7 bases. There are 13 residues in the CDR3. This CDR3 is CASSFKGAGGCTF. The CDR3 coding sequence is TGTGCCAGCAGTTTTAAGGGGGCTGGGGGCTGCACCTTC.

Worth noting for this clonotype: One junction end disagrees with the germline gene, perhaps due to a read error. V usage is TRBV9 and J usage is TRBJ1-1; perhaps TRBD1 as D (5 bases). Germline V CDR1 and CDR2: SGDLS, YYNGEE. This CDR3 is 14 amino acids long. CDR3 loop: CASSPGAVNNEAFF. As DNA, the CDR3 is TGTGCCAGCAGCCCCGGGGCAGTTAACAATGAAGCTTTCTTT.

This clonotype was observed many times. V gene TRBV20-1 combines with J gene TRBJ2-7; tentatively, D is TRBD1 (5 bases). V lost 0 bases, J lost 0 bases, and 15 bases lay in between. This CDR3 is 16 amino acids long. CDR1 and CDR2 from the germline V gene are DFQATT and SNEGSKA (reference sequence). The CDR3 coding sequence is TGCAGTGCTAGAGATAAGGGGCGGACCTACTCCTACGAGCAGTACTTC. Amino acid sequence: CSARDKGRTYSYEQYF.

This clonotype was counted many times. The V and J genes are TRBV7-6 and TRBJ1-2; a weak D match, TRBD1 (5 bases). Germline V gene data show CDR1 as SGHVS and CDR2 as FNYEAQ. V dropped 1 base and J dropped 8 bases, with 11 bases sitting between them. The CDR3 sequence is 13 residues long. Here the CDR3 reads CASSLDQGRGYTF. CDR3 nucleotides: TGTGCCAGCAGCTTAGATCAGGGCCGCGGCTACACCTTC. The whole variable domain, remainder taken from reference TRBV7-6 and TRBJ1-2, is GAGVSQSPRYKVTKRGQDVALRCDPISGHVSLYWYRQALGQGPEFLTYFNYEAQQDKSGLPNDRFSAERPEGSISTLTIQRTEQRDSAMYRCASSLDQGRGYTFGSGTRLTVV.

This clonotype was observed at least ten times. The chain couples TRBV6-1 to TRBJ2-5; tentatively, D is TRBD2 (6 bases). Germline CDR1 is MNHNS and CDR2 is SASEGT. The CDR3 loop spans 15 amino acids. Deletions cut 7 bases from V and 3 bases from J, with 18 bases between. Here the CDR3 reads CASMGWGGAEETQYF. Written as DNA, the CDR3 is TGTGCCAGCATGGGCTGGGGCGGGGCTGAAGAGACCCAGTACTTC.

Many counts were recorded for this clonotype. The chain recombines TRBV7-8 with TRBJ2-2; unclear D gene. Germline loops: CDR1 SGHVS, CDR2 FQNEAQ. With 2 bases removed from V and 4 bases from J, the gap between germline ends came to 11 bases. This CDR3 has 15 residues. The CDR3 nucleotides are TGTGCCAGCAGCTTAATACTTGGTGGCACCGGGGAGCTGTTTTTT. Protein sequence: CASSLILGGTGELFF.

On this clonotype itself: This may arise from a read error, as a much more abundant clone is one base away. The chain recombines TRBV5-6 with TRBJ1-2; D uncertain. With 2 bases removed from V and 7 bases from J, the gap between germline ends came to 15 bases. In germline, CDR1 is SGHDT, CDR2 YYEEEE. CDR3 size: 14 residues. CDR3 sequence: CASSFGKVVGGYTF. The CDR3 DNA reads TGTGCCAGCAGCTTTGGCAAGGTGGTCGGTGGCTACACCTTC.

This clonotype showed up just a few times. This sequence joins TRBV5-1 and TRBJ2-5, with 15 bases lining up with TRBD2. V trimming: 3 bases; J trimming: 4 bases; junction bases outside the gene matches: 4. Germline CDR1 is SGHRS and CDR2 is YFSETQ. The CDR3 runs to 16 residues. CDR3 amino acids: CASSSGGLAGGETQYF. The DNA of the CDR3 is TGCGCCAGCAGCTCGGGGGGACTAGCGGGAGGAGAGACCCAGTACTTC.